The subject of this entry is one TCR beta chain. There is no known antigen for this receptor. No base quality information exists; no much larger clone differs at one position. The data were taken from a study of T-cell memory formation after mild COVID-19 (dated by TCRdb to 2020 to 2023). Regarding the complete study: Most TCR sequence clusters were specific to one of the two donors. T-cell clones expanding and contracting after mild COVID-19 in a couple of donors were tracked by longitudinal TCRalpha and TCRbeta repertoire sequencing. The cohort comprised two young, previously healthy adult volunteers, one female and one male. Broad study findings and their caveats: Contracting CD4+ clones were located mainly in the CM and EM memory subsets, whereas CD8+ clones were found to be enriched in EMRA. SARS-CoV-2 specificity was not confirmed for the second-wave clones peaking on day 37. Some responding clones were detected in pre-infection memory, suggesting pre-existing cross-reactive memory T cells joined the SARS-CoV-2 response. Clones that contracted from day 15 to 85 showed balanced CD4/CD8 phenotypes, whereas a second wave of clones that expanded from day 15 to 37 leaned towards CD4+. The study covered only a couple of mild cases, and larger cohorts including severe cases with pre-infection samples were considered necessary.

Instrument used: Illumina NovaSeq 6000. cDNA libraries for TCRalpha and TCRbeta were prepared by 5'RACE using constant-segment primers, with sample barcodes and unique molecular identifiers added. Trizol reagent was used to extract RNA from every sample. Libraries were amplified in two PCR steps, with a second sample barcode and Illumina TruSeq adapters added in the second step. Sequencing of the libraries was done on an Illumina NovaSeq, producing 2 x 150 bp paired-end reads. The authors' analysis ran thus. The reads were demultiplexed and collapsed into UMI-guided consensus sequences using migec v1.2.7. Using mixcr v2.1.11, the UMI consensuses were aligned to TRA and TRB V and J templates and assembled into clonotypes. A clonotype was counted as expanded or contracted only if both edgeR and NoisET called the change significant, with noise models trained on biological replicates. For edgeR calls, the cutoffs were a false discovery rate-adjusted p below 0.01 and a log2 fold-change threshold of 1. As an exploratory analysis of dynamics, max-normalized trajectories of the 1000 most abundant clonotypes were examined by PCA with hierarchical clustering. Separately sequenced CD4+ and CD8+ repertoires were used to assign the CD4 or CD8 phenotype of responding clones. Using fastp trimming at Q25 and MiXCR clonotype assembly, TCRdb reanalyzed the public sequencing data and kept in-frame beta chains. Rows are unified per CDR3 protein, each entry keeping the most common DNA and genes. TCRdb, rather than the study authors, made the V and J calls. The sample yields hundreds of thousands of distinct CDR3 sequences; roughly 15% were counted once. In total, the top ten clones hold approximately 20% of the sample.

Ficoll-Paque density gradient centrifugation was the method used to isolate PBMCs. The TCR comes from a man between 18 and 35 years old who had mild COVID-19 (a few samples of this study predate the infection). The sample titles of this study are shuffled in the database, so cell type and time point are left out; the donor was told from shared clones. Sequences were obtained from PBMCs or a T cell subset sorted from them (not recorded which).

The nucleotides read TGTGCCAGCATTTCGGCCGAGGGTGAAAAACTGTTTTTT. Its translation is CASISAEGEKLFF. The V and J segments used are TRBV12-3 or TRBV12-4 and TRBJ1-4, with the D gene not confidently named. Taken from cysteine to phenylalanine, the CDR3 has 13 residues. Only the CDR3 DNA is retained, 39 bases long and in frame from the first base. V and J are truncated by 7 bases and 7 bases respectively, leaving an intervening sequence of 13 bases.